This T cell receptor (beta chain) is from a study of blood T cell repertoires in COVID-19. In the study overall: Whether acute or convalescent, the COVID-19 samples came from the United States, Italy and Spain. T cells, B-cell-depleted T cells, or PBMCs provided the cDNA or gDNA that served as material.

Per the original data handling: Estimated nucleated cell counts came from reference gene primer amplification. Measured with immunoSEQ multiplex PCR; TCRdb has only the in-frame clones, and not every one. V and J calls and clone size are given by that table; D and trimming were obtained from the DNA. The table shows about 140,000 clones, with more than 75% occurring only once. CDR3 length: 14 residues. Germline V gene data show CDR1 as SGHNT and CDR2 as YYREEE (reference sequence). V lost 4 bases to trimming and J lost 5 bases; unmatched junction nucleotides: 9. The V gene is TRBV5-4, the J gene TRBJ2-7; 7 nucleotides agree with TRBD1. What was sequenced was peripheral blood. The sequence was obtained from a human donor in a cohort sampled during active COVID-19. CDR3 residues: CASSQGQFFNEQYF. The CDR3 region has the DNA TGTGCCAGCAGCCAGGGACAGTTTTTCAACGAGCAGTACTTC.